Shown below are 13 T cell receptor beta chains from a single sample sequenced in a study of PD-1 blockade in classical Hodgkin lymphoma. The time point denotes: cycle 4 day 1 (C4D1), after more than 5 weeks of nivolumab. The patients all showed relapse after autologous stem cell transplantation, while their brentuximab vedotin exposure varied. TCRdb's table, derived via immunoSEQ multiplex PCR, lists solely in-frame clones and lacks some. The table lists about 93,000 clones, 78% of them singletons. The sequences come from peripheral blood mononuclear cells (PBMCs), collected before the fourth cycle of nivolumab. These receptors all stem from a human donor with classical Hodgkin lymphoma.

The chain is built from TRBV28 and TRBJ2-5, with 9 bases fitting TRBD1. Per the germline V gene, CDR1 is MDHEN and CDR2 is SYDVKM. The CDR3 is made up of 15 amino acids. V was pared by 5 bases and J by 1 base, with 5 bases of the junction left unmatched. The CDR3 spells CASSTGGAGQETQYF. CDR3 DNA sequence: TGTGCCAGCAGTACAGGGGGCGCCGGCCAAGAGACCCAGTACTTC. Using reference TRBV28 and TRBJ2-5 for the parts outside the CDR3, the full variable domain is DVKVTQSSRYLVKRTGEKVFLECVQDMDHENMFWYRQDPGLGLRLIYFSYDVKMKEKGDIPEGYSVSREKKERFSLILESASTNQTSMYLCASSTGGAGQETQYFGPGTRLLVL.

This sequence joins TRBV19 and TRBJ2-5; D is uncertain. The CDR3 length is 11 residues. Germline V gives CDR1 LNHDA, CDR2 SQIVND (reference sequence). V shed 6 bases and J shed 5 bases, with 7 bases lying between them. The CDR3 is CASSYLETQYF. The CDR3 region has the DNA TGTGCCAGTAGCTATCTGGAGACCCAGTACTTC.

This rearrangement joins TRBV30 to TRBJ1-3, with D uncertain. Deletions cut 0 bases from V and 0 bases from J, with 9 bases between. Germline CDR1 reads GTSNPN; CDR2 reads SVGIG (reference sequence). The CDR3 is made up of 15 amino acids. The CDR3 protein is CAWSVGQSSGNTIYF. The CDR3 nucleotides read TGTGCCTGGAGTGTAGGGCAGTCCTCTGGAAACACCATATATTTT.

This chain uses TRBV18 with TRBJ2-3, with D perhaps given as TRBD1 or TRBD2 (5 bases each). Per the germline V gene, CDR1 is KGHSH and CDR2 is LQKENI. The CDR3 is 13 amino acids. V dropped 2 bases and J dropped 5 bases, with 8 bases sitting between them. The CDR3 bases are TGTGCCAGCTCACCAGTGGGGGTAGATACGCAGTATTTT. It codes for CASSPVGVDTQYF.

The gene calls are TRBV6-5 and TRBJ2-4; D gene uncertain. Trimming took 2 bases from V and 0 from J, leaving 2 bases between them. This CDR3 comprises 13 residues. Germline assignment: CDR1 MNHEY and CDR2 SVGAGI. The CDR3 spells CASSYGAKNIQYF. The CDR3 nucleotides read TGTGCCAGCAGTTACGGAGCCAAAAACATTCAGTACTTC.

The genes are TRBV7-2 and TRBJ1-3; unclear D gene. Germline V CDR1 and CDR2: SGHTA, FQGNSA. Trimming took off 4 bases at V and 0 bases at J, with 7 bases between the two ends. This CDR3 spans 14 amino acids. This chain's CDR3 is CASSSTSSGNTIYF. The CDR3 coding sequence is TGTGCCAGCAGCTCCACAAGCTCTGGAAACACCATATATTTT.

The chain combines TRBV19 with TRBJ1-5, with 7 nucleotides matching TRBD1. Germline V CDR1 and CDR2: LNHDA, SQIVND (reference sequence). The length of the CDR3 is 14 residues. With V trimmed by 4 bases and J by 5 bases, 5 bases remained unmatched. The CDR3 spells CASSTGTDYQPQHF. For the CDR3, the DNA is TGTGCCAGTAGTACCGGGACAGACTATCAGCCCCAGCATTTT.

As regards this clone: Other DNA sequences in the same sample also yield this CDR3. The genes are TRBV18 and TRBJ2-7, with D possibly being TRBD1 (6 bases). Germline loops: CDR1 KGHSH, CDR2 LQKENI. Trimming shortened V by 3 bases and J by 2 bases, and 8 bases separated the two germline ends. The CDR3 contains 13 residues. The CDR3 DNA reads TGTGCCAGCTCACCGGGGACACCCTACGAGCAGTACTTC. Amino acids: CASSPGTPYEQYF.

This sequence joins TRBV4-1 and TRBJ2-1, with 7 positions matching TRBD2. Germline V lookup: CDR1 MGHRA, CDR2 YSYEKL. The CDR3 totals 20 residues. J gave up 3 bases and V 4 bases, and 21 bases lay outside the gene matches. The CDR3 DNA follows: TGCGCCAGCAGCCTATATGTACCACTACCGGTTAGCGGGCACTACAATGAGCAGTTCTTC. It translates to CASSLYVPLPVSGHYNEQFF.

The chain joins TRBV29-1 to TRBJ1-1; the D gene is possibly TRBD1 (6 bases). Trimming removed 6 bases at V and 2 bases at J, with 19 bases between. Germline values: CDR1 SQVTM, CDR2 ANQGSEA. The CDR3 runs to 15 residues. CDR3: CSVPRGGVSNTEAFF. The CDR3 nucleotides read TGCAGCGTGCCAAGGGGGGGGGTATCCAACACTGAAGCTTTCTTT.

V is TRBV28 and J is TRBJ2-6; 10 bases agree with TRBD1. The V and J ends lost 5 bases and 0 bases, in that order; junction bases with no gene match: 7. The germline CDR1 and CDR2 sequences are MDHEN and SYDVKM. The CDR3 is 18 amino acids. The CDR3 here is CASSAGTGVSSGANVLTF. In nucleotides, the CDR3 is TGTGCCAGCAGTGCGGGGACAGGGGTGAGCTCTGGGGCCAACGTCCTGACTTTC.

The V and J genes are TRBV18 and TRBJ1-2; D uncertain. Germline-derived CDR1 and CDR2 are KGHSH and LQKENI. Trimming took 2 bases from V and 0 from J, leaving 10 bases between them. The CDR3 consists of 15 residues. CDR3 in amino acids: CASSPKSGPNYGYTF. Written as DNA, the CDR3 is TGTGCCAGCTCACCAAAGTCAGGACCTAACTATGGCTACACCTTC.

In its sample, this clone was seen once. The rearrangement joins TRBV4-1 to TRBJ1-4; 10 bases agree with TRBD1. The V segment lost 0 bases and the J segment 5 bases; nucleotides outside the gene matches: 6. Germline lookup yields CDR1 MGHRA and CDR2 YSYEKL. The CDR3 loop spans 17 amino acids. The CDR3 nucleotides are TGCGCCAGCAGCCAAGAAGGACCGGGACAGGGGAATGAAAAACTGTTTTTT. This sequence encodes CASSQEGPGQGNEKLFF.